The 3 T cell receptor beta chains in this list originate from one sample, sequenced in a study of T cells after yellow fever vaccination. In TCRdb, the 5' RACE reads were re-called with MiXCR into one record per CDR3 protein. The sample includes around 340,000 distinct CDR3 sequences, under 15% of them seen just once. The sequencing used CD4+ T cells sorted from PBMCs, collected 15 days after the yellow fever booster vaccination. Every receptor here comes from a man between 18 and 35 years old who received the YFV17D yellow fever vaccine.

J is TRBJ2-5 and V is TRBV9; D is uncertain. The CDR3 consists of 13 residues. V was pared by 2 bases and J by 2 bases, with 7 bases between. CDR1 is SGDLS and CDR2 is YYNGEE in the germline V gene. CDR3 bases: TGTGCCAGCAGCGTGGGCAGACAAGAGACCCAGTACTTC. It specifies CASSVGRQETQYF.

The V and J genes are TRBV7-2 and TRBJ2-1, with 12 nucleotides matching TRBD2. The CDR3 contains 23 residues. Looked up from germline, CDR1 is SGHTA and CDR2 is FQGNSA. Germline trimming cut 4 bases from V and 1 base from J; bases unmatched to any gene: 23. The CDR3 protein is CASSWNPLLAGGRILMSYNEQFF. For the CDR3, the DNA is TGTGCCAGCAGCTGGAACCCCCTTCTAGCGGGGGGGCGTATCCTTATGTCCTACAATGAGCAGTTCTTC.

This clonotype turned up a few times. V usage is TRBV7-2 and J usage is TRBJ1-5, with D unresolved. CDR1 is SGHTA and CDR2 is FQGNSA in the germline V gene. V lost 3 bases, J lost 6 bases, and 6 bases lay in between. This CDR3 region has 12 residues. CDR3 sequence reads: CASSFWGQPQHF. The CDR3 coding sequence is TGTGCCAGCAGCTTCTGGGGTCAGCCCCAGCATTTT.